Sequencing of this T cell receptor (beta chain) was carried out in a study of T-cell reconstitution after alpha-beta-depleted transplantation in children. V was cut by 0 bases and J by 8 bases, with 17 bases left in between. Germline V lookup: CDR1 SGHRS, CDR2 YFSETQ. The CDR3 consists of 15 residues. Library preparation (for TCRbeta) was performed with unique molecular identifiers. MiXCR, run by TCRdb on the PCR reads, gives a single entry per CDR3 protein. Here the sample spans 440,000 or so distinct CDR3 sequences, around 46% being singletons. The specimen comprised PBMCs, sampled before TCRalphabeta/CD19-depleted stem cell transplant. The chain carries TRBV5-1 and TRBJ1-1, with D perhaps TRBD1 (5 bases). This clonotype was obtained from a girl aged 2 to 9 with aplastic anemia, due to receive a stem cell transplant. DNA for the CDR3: TGCGCCAGCAGCTTGGGATCGGGACCTGGGGCGGAAGCTTTCTTT. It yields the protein CASSLGSGPGAEAFF.